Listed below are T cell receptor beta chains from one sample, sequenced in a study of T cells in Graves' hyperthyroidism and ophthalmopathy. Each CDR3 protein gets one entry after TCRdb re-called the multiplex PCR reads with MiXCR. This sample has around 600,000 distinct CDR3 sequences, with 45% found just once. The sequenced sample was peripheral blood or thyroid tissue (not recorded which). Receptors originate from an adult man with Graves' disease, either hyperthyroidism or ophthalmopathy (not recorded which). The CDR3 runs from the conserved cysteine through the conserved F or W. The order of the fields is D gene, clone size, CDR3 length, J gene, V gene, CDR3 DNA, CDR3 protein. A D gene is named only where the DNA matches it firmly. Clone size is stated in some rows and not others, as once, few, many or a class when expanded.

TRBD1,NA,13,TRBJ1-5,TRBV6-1,TGTGCCAGCCGACGACAGGGGGATCAGCCCCAGCATTTT,CASRRQGDQPQHF
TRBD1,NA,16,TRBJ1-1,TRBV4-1,TGCGCCAGCAGCCGTTCAAGGACAGGCGCGGCCACTGAAGCTTTCTTT,CASSRSRTGAATEAFF
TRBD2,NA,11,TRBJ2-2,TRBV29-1,TGCAGCGAGCGGGACTCCGGGGAGCTGTTTTTT,CSERDSGELFF
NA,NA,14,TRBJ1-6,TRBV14,TGTGCCAGCAGCCAAGGGACATCGGCTCTCCCCCTCCACTTT,CASSQGTSALPLHF
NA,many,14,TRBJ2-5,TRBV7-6,TGTGCCAGCAGCCCTGACAGTGTTCGAGAGACCCAGTACTTC,CASSPDSVRETQYF
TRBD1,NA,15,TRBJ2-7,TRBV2,TGTGCCAGCTGCCGAGGGGACAGTCCCACCTACGAGCAGTACTTC,CASCRGDSPTYEQYF
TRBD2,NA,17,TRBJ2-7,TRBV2,TGTGCCAGCGGGAGACTAGCGGATTGGGGAAGGTCCTACGAGCAGTACTTC,CASGRLADWGRSYEQYF
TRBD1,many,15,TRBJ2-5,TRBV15,TGTGCCACCAGCAGAGAGGGACAGGGCGTCGAGACCCAGTACTTC,CATSREGQGVETQYF
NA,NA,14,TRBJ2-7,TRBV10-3,TGTGCCATCAGTGAGATAGTGGGCTCCTACGAGCAGTACTTC,CAISEIVGSYEQYF
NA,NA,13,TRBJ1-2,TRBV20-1,TGCAGTGCTAGAGCCCCCGGGGTAGATGGCTACACCTTC,CSARAPGVDGYTF
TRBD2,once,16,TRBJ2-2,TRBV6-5,TGTGCCAGCAGTTTAGAGTTCGGGAGGGCCTTAGGGGAGCTGTTTTTT,CASSLEFGRALGELFF
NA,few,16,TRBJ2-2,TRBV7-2,TGTGCCAGCAGCGCAAAGAGGAACCCGAACACCGGGGAGCTGTTTTTT,CASSAKRNPNTGELFF
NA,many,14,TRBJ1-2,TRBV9,TGTGCCAGCAGCGTGGGTACAGACGTTGGTGGCTACACCTTC,CASSVGTDVGGYTF
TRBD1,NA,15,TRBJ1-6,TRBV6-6,TGTGCCATCAGTGAGGCGACAGGGGCCTATTCACCCCTCCACTTT,CAISEATGAYSPLHF
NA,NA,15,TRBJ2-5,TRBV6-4,TGTGCCAGCAGGTCTGCGCAGGGGTTCCAAGAGACCCAGTACTTC,CASRSAQGFQETQYF
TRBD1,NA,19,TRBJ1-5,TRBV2,TGTGCCAGCAGCACGGACGCCGGGACAGGGGGCGATCGCAATCAGCCCCAGCATTTT,CASSTDAGTGGDRNQPQHF
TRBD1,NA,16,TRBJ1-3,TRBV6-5,TGTGCCAGCAGTTACGCGGGACAGCTTGTCGGAAACACCATATATTTT,CASSYAGQLVGNTIYF
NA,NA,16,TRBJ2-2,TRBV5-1,TGCGCCAGCAGCTTCGGGAACAGCGCGAACACCGGGGAGCTGTTTTTT,CASSFGNSANTGELFF
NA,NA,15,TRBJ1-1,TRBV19,TGTGCCAGTAGTATAGTTGGACAGTTCTCCACTGAAGCTTTCTTT,CASSIVGQFSTEAFF
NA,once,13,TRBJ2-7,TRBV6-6,TGTGCCAGCAGTTACGGGCGCCTCTACGAGCAGTACTTC,CASSYGRLYEQYF
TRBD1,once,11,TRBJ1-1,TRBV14,TGTGCCAGCCTGGACAGGGGGGAAGCTTTCTTT,CASLDRGEAFF
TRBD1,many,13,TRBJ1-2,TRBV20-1,TGCAGTGAGGCTACAGGGGGTAACTATGGCTACACCTTC,CSEATGGNYGYTF
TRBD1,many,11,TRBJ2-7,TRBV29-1,TGCAGCGTCGTACAGGGGTACGAGCAGTACTTC,CSVVQGYEQYF
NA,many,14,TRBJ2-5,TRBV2,TGTGCCAGCAGTCTGGGGGGGCTCAGAGAGACCCAGTACTTC,CASSLGGLRETQYF
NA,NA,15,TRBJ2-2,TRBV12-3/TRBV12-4,TGTGCCAGCAGTTTACTAACGGGAGAAACCGGGGAGCTGTTTTTT,CASSLLTGETGELFF
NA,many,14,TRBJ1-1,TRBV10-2,TGCGCCAGCAGGCAAGGCACAGCGAACACTGAAGCTTTCTTT,CASRQGTANTEAFF
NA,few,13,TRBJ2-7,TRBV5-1,TGCGCCAGCAGCTTGGAACCCCCCTACGAGCAGTACTTC,CASSLEPPYEQYF
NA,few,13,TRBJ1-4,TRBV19,TGTGCCAGTAGTCAGGGAATTAATGAAAAACTGTTTTTT,CASSQGINEKLFF
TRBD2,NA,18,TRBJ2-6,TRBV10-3,TGTGCCACCCGGACTAGCGGGGGGCTTGGCTCTGGGGCCAACGTCCTGACTTTC,CATRTSGGLGSGANVLTF
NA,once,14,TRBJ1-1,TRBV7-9,TGTGCCAGCTCACCCGACGCGGGGGACACTGAAGCTTTCTTT,CASSPDAGDTEAFF
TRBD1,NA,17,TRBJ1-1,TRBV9,TGTGCCAGCAGCCAGATGACAGGGGACACCAGGGGCACTGAAGCTTTCTTT,CASSQMTGDTRGTEAFF
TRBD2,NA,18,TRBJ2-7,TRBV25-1,TGTGCCAGCAGCCCGAGGACTAGCGGGAGGGCCAGTGGCTACGAGCAGTACTTC,CASSPRTSGRASGYEQYF
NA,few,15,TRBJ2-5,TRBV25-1,TGTGCCAGCAGTACCACATTCACAGGTCAAGAGACCCAGTACTTC,CASSTTFTGQETQYF
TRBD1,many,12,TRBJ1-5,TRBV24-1,TGTGCCACCAGTGACCTGGACAGGACCCAGCATTTT,CATSDLDRTQHF
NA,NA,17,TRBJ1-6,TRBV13,TGTGCCAGCAGCCCAGCAACAGGGAGCTCCTATAATTCACCCCTCCACTTT,CASSPATGSSYNSPLHF
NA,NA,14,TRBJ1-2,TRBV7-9,TGTGCCAGCAGCATTATGGCGGGACCACGTGGCTACACCTTC,CASSIMAGPRGYTF
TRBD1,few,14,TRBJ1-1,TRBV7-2,TGTGCCAGCAGTTTCGACAGGGGTGGCACTGAAGCTTTCTTT,CASSFDRGGTEAFF
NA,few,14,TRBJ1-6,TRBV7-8,TGTGCCAGCAGTTATGGACCGCGTAATTCACCCCTCCACTTT,CASSYGPRNSPLHF
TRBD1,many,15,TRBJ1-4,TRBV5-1,TGCGCCAGCAGCTTTTTGGGGACAGGGGATGAAAAACTGTTTTTT,CASSFLGTGDEKLFF
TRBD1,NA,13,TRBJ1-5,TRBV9,TGTGCCAGCAGCGTAACCGGGACAGGTCCCCAGCATTTT,CASSVTGTGPQHF
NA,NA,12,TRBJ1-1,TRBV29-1,TGCAGCGTTCGCCATGGGGCTGTAGGAGCTTTCTTT,CSVRHGAVGAFF